This paragraph reports one TCR beta chain. The record originates from a study of blood T cell repertoires in COVID-19. Study-level background: The United States, Italy and Spain supplied acute and convalescent COVID-19 samples. Sources were T cells, B-cell-depleted T cells, or PBMCs; the material itself was cDNA or gDNA.

In the source study's methods: Scientists estimated how many nucleated cells there were by amplifying reference gene primers. Here immunoSEQ multiplex PCR was the method, and the copy in TCRdb shows in-frame clones only, minus some. The V and J calls and clone size are taken from that table; D and trimming were inferred from the DNA. The data contain approximately 150,000 clones, 84% of them seen just once; the ten biggest clones take up about 1.5%. This TCR was recovered from a man in his 60s with acute or convalescent COVID-19. Input material: peripheral blood.

The CDR3 is CASSVRGLETQYF. The CDR3 nucleotides are TGTGCCAGCAGTGTCAGGGGCTTAGAGACCCAGTACTTC. The rearrangement uses TRBV2 and TRBJ2-5, with D maybe TRBD1 (6 bases). V lost 4 bases and J lost 4, with 10 bases in between. The CDR3 is 13 amino acids. Germline V CDR1 and CDR2: SNHLY, FYNNEI.